This TCR beta chain was retrieved from a study of blood T cell repertoires in COVID-19. Across the study: The United States, Italy and Spain provided the acute and convalescent COVID-19 samples. Sample material is recorded as cDNA or gDNA derived from T cells, B-cell-depleted T cells, or PBMCs.

Looked up from germline, CDR1 is SGHDT and CDR2 is YYEEEE. CDR3 length equals 15 residues. The V end lost 0 bases, the J end lost 5 bases, and 11 bases lay between the germline ends. Per the original methods: Estimation of nucleated cell counts relied on the amplification of reference gene primers. Profiling relied on immunoSEQ multiplex PCR, and the TCRdb table lists in-frame clones only, not all of them. Clone size and V and J calls were adopted from that table, with D and trimming inferred from the DNA. The sample includes under 85,000 clones, over 80% of them seen just once. The chain has TRBV5-6 and TRBJ1-4; D gene uncertain. This receptor was taken from a human donor in a cohort sampled during active COVID-19. Input material: peripheral blood. The CDR3 bases are TGTGCCAGCAGCTTGGTTGGAAGGAGGAATGAAAAACTGTTTTTT. Protein product: CASSLVGRRNEKLFF.